The clone carrying this TCR beta chain was counted ten times or more. Construction of the TCRbeta library involved unique molecular identifiers. TCRdb reanalysed the PCR reads using MiXCR and keeps one entry per CDR3 protein. The sample has 250,000 to 300,000 distinct CDR3 sequences; around 9.6% are singletons. Trimming removed 6 bases at V and 1 base at J, with 7 bases between. This CDR3 has 13 residues. This entry is derived from a study of T-cell reconstitution after alpha-beta-depleted transplantation in children. This sample comprised PBMCs from the stem cell graft donor, obtained from the stem cell graft. The TCR comes from a human donor who donated a stem cell graft to a child with SCID. The V call is TRBV12-3 or TRBV12-4, the J call TRBJ2-1; the D gene is possibly TRBD1 (5 bases). This chain's CDR3 is CASRQGSYNEQFF. CDR3 in DNA: TGTGCCAGCAGGCAGGGTTCCTACAATGAGCAGTTCTTC.